This entry features one T cell receptor beta chain sequence. The antigen is undetermined. The ends lost 5 bases at V and 3 bases at J; junction bases unmatched: 18. CDR3 size: 18 residues. CDR1 SGHVS and CDR2 FNYEAQ come from the germline V gene. The data belong to a study of T cell responses to AZD1222 COVID-19 vaccine. The table came from immunoSEQ multiplex PCR; TCRdb's copy has only in-frame clones and leaves some out. The repertoire holds more than 75,000 clones, with roughly nine tenths as singletons. General study results and limits: Vaccination with two AZD1222 doses was followed by a rise in Spike-specific TCR breadth and depth.

This clonotype was obtained from an adult in good health. The rearrangement joins TRBV7-6 to TRBJ2-7, with TRBD1 matching 8 bases. Sequenced here: peripheral blood, sampled on day 0 of AZD1222 vaccination. The CDR3 nucleotides read TGTGCCAGCAGCCTTAACTCCAGGACAGGGCTTCGGTTCTACGAGCAGTACTTC. It encodes CASSLNSRTGLRFYEQYF.